Shown below are 2 T cell receptor beta chains from a single sample sequenced in a study of spatial heterogeneity in lung cancer. As to time point: sample taken at primary tumor resection. Material for sequencing was whole RNA from tumor, nontumor lung or frozen PBMC, left unsorted. MiXCR, applied by TCRdb to the 5' RACE reads, yields one record per CDR3 protein. The table records 45,000 or so distinct CDR3 sequences, about an eighth of them present only once. The specimen was PBMCs, collected at surgery. The receptors stem from a female donor with early-stage non-small cell lung cancer.

Only a few counts were recorded for this clonotype. The chain carries TRBV9 and TRBJ1-6, with D possibly being TRBD1 (6 bases). The CDR3 loop spans 14 amino acids. The germline CDR1 and CDR2 sequences are SGDLS and YYNGEE. V gave up 4 bases and J gave up 5 bases, with 10 bases separating them. This CDR3 reads CASSQDSHNSPLHF. CDR3 nucleotides: TGTGCCAGCAGCCAGGACAGCCATAATTCACCCCTCCACTTT.

The CDR3 is CASSPAGGGYEQYF. The CDR3 coding sequence is TGTGCCAGCAGCCCTGCGGGGGGTGGGTACGAGCAGTACTTC. The chain combines TRBV7-2 with TRBJ2-7, with TRBD2 matching 8 bases. The germline gives CDR1 SGHTA, CDR2 FQGNSA. V trimming: 5 bases; J trimming: 4 bases; junction bases outside the gene matches: 7. The CDR3 is 14 residues long.